This T cell receptor beta chain appears in the sequencing data of a study of T cells in Graves' hyperthyroidism and ophthalmopathy. This CDR3 has 13 residues. Trimming left V 6 bases short and J 4 bases short, with 12 bases between. RNA transcripts served as the template for amplifying TCR beta CDR3 regions. With the HTBI primer set, the TCR CDR3 went through a first round of RT-PCR. TCRdb re-called the multiplex PCR reads through MiXCR, storing one row per CDR3 protein. This table has hundreds of thousands of distinct CDR3 sequences, 35% to 55% appearing once. This clonotype came up a few times. The material sequenced was peripheral blood or thyroid tissue (not recorded which). This chain joins TRBV12-3 or TRBV12-4 and TRBJ1-2; a weak D match, TRBD1 (6 bases). The sequence derives from a woman younger than 30 with Graves' hyperthyroidism. The CDR3 nucleotides read TGTGCCAGCAGCCCCAAGGACAGCTATGGCTACACCTTC. Encoded protein: CASSPKDSYGYTF.